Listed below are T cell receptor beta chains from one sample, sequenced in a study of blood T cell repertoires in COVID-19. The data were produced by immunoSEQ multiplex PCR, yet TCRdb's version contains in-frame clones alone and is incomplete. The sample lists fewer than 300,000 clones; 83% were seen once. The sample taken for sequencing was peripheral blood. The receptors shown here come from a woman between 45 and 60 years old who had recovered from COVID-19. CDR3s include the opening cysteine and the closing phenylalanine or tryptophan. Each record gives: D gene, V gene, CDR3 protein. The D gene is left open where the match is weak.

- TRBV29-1 CSVEEGSYNEQFF
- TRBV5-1 CASSASRGAASRSLHF
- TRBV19 CASSSQGRLDTEAFF
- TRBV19 CASSIDWSSGLYNEQFF
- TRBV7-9 CASSFPGSGEMNTEAFF
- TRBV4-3 CASSQGGETDTQYF
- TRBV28 CASSLRGYEQYF
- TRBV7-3 CASSPTTGGELFF
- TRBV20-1 CSAILEAQYF
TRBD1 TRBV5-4 CASSLDPGTGRNSPLHF
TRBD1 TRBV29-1 CSVEDLIVGQGDGYTF
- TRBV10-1 CASSDRDTDTEAFF
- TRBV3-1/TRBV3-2 CASSQVWGRDTEAFF
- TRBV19 CASSRVINEKLFF
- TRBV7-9 CASSLQTGNEQYF
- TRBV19 CASSMGGGLDTQYF
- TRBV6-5 CASSYTDRMYGYTF
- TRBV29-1 CSVGDTRNEKLFF
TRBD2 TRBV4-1 CASSRGTSGGASTDTQYF
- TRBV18 CASCNSEQSTEAFF
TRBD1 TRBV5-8 CASSSTGDTQPQHF
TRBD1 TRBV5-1 CASSLGQGDYGYTF
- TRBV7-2 CASSTRQYNEKLFF
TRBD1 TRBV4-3 CASSQTGGLQETQYF
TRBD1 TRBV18 CASSPPTGGIENTEAFF
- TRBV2 CASSQLLSTDTQYF
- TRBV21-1 CASSKGPTSGGPFSYNEQFF
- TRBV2 CASSAVGSVSYNEQFF
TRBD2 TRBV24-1 CATSDELAGSYNEQFF
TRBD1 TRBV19 CASSIQIDRGYGYTF
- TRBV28 CASNPPGYFPYEQYF
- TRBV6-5 CASRRAGQETQYF
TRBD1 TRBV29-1 CSVQEAGGLGETQYF
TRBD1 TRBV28 CASDSAGGYYEQYF
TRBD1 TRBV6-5 CASSYSKDRGSYEQYF
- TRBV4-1 CASSRGSVFTYEQYF
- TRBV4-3 CASSRGTEAFF
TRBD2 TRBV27 CASSISGRAVYEQYF
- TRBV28 CASSFQAADTQYF
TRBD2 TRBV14 CASSQGTSARDTQYF
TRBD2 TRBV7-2 CASSLGLAGGLSEQYF
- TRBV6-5 CASSYPRDTGTGELFF
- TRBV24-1 CATSDPSALGYEQFF
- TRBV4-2 CASSLYKEGSTEAFF
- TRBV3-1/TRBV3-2 CASSQDNRGNAFF
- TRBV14 CASSPDRLAQIYGYTF
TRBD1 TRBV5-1 CASSDGQGSNQPQHF
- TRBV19 CASTSAFPGIYSNQPQHF
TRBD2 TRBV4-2 CASSPESGGAREQYF
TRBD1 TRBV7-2 CASSRRTGGVFYEQYF
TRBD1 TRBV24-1 CATRGTEPTDTQYF
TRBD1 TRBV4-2 CASSQEPTGGNEQYF
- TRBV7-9 CASSTGRQETQYF
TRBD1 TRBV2 CASRAGTGRHGYTF
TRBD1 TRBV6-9 CASLTRGQGGYGYTF